These 2 T cell receptor beta chains came from one sample sequenced in a study of glioma-infiltrating T cells. Using RNA template, CDR3s of TCR alpha and beta were amplified with iRepertoire arm-PCR. TCRdb re-derived calls from the multiplex PCR reads in MiXCR, one entry per CDR3 protein. The data hold around 190,000 distinct CDR3 sequences, with around 40% observed a single time. Sequencing used glioma tissue, nonneoplastic brain tissue, or PBMCs (not recorded which). The receptors were sampled from a human donor with low-grade glioma or glioblastoma, undergoing nonglioma brain surgery, or in good health (not recorded which).

Remarks on this clonotype: A read error may explain this, as a much larger clone is one base away. The chain couples TRBV2 to TRBJ1-1; 7 bases match TRBD1. V lost 7 bases to trimming and J lost 4 bases; unmatched junction nucleotides: 6. Per germline, CDR1 SNHLY and CDR2 FYNNEI. CDR3 length: 13 residues. The CDR3 reads CASTSGGSTEAFF. The CDR3 DNA follows: TGTGCCAGCACTTCAGGGGGGAGCACTGAAGCTTTCTTT.

In its sample, this clonotype was seen many times. The V and J genes are TRBV7-2 and TRBJ2-1, with D uncertain. The V end was cut by 0 bases, the J end by 7 bases, with 4 bases between. This CDR3 contains 12 residues. Germline-derived CDR1 and CDR2 are SGHTA and FQGNSA. The DNA of the CDR3 is TGTGCCAGCAGCTTAGCGGATAATGAGCAGTTCTTC. Protein product: CASSLADNEQFF.